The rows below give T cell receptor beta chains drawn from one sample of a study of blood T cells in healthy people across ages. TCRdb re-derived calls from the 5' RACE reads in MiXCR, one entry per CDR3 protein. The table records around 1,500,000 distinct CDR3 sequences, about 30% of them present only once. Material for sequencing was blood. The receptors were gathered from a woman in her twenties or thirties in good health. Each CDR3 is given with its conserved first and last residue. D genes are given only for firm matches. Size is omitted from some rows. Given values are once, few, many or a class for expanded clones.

CDR3aa: CASTPKLAGEQYF
CDR3nt: TGTGCCAGCACCCCCAAACTAGCGGGCGAGCAGTACTTC
len: 13
abundance: many
d_gene: TRBD2
j_gene: TRBJ2-7
v_gene: TRBV12-3/TRBV12-4

CDR3aa: CASSSSGTAGYGYTF
CDR3nt: TGCGCCAGCAGCTCCTCCGGGACAGCTGGGTATGGCTACACCTTC
len: 15
abundance: few
d_gene: TRBD1
j_gene: TRBJ1-2
v_gene: TRBV5-1

CDR3aa: CASSSLVGQETQYF
CDR3nt: TGTGCCAGCAGCTCGTTGGTTGGTCAAGAGACCCAGTACTTC
len: 14
abundance: few
d_gene: .
j_gene: TRBJ2-5
v_gene: TRBV7-2

CDR3aa: CASSYSRTSGDHNEQFF
CDR3nt: TGTGCCAGCAGTTACTCGAGGACTAGCGGGGACCACAATGAGCAGTTCTTC
len: 17
abundance: .
d_gene: TRBD2
j_gene: TRBJ2-1
v_gene: TRBV6-2/TRBV6-3

CDR3aa: CASSFKTGQGNAFFEQFF
CDR3nt: TGTGCCAGCAGCTTCAAAACTGGACAGGGGAATGCATTTTTTGAGCAGTTCTTC
len: 18
abundance: few
d_gene: TRBD1
j_gene: TRBJ2-1
v_gene: TRBV7-2

CDR3aa: CSAQGAMGNIQYF
CDR3nt: TGCAGTGCACAGGGGGCTATGGGAAACATTCAGTACTTC
len: 13
abundance: .
d_gene: TRBD1
j_gene: TRBJ2-4
v_gene: TRBV20-1

CDR3aa: CSARGPAKNIQYF
CDR3nt: TGCAGTGCTAGGGGCCCTGCCAAAAACATTCAGTACTTC
len: 13
abundance: .
d_gene: .
j_gene: TRBJ2-4
v_gene: TRBV20-1

CDR3aa: CSARTGGLHTDTQYF
CDR3nt: TGCAGTGCTCGCACGGGCGGGTTACACACAGATACGCAGTATTTT
len: 15
abundance: .
d_gene: .
j_gene: TRBJ2-3
v_gene: TRBV20-1

CDR3aa: CASGPGALYGYTF
CDR3nt: TGTGCCAGCGGACCAGGGGCCCTCTATGGCTACACCTTC
len: 13
abundance: few
d_gene: .
j_gene: TRBJ1-2
v_gene: TRBV2

CDR3aa: CASSLTSGRDEQYF
CDR3nt: TGTGCCAGCAGCTTGACTAGCGGGAGGGACGAGCAGTACTTC
len: 14
abundance: many
d_gene: TRBD2
j_gene: TRBJ2-7
v_gene: TRBV7-6

CDR3aa: CASRSERDLTDTQYF
CDR3nt: TGTGCCAGCAGGTCTGAGCGGGACCTAACAGATACGCAGTATTTT
len: 15
abundance: few
d_gene: TRBD2
j_gene: TRBJ2-3
v_gene: TRBV12-3/TRBV12-4

CDR3aa: CASSLVPASLYNEQYF
CDR3nt: TGTGCCAGCAGCTTAGTACCAGCCTCCCTATACAATGAGCAGTACTTC
len: 16
abundance: .
d_gene: .
j_gene: TRBJ2-7
v_gene: TRBV7-2

CDR3aa: CSARVAGGIGSTDTQYF
CDR3nt: TGCAGTGCTAGAGTAGCGGGGGGAATAGGGAGCACAGATACGCAGTATTTT
len: 17
abundance: few
d_gene: TRBD2
j_gene: TRBJ2-3
v_gene: TRBV20-1

CDR3aa: CAIVDRKNTEAFF
CDR3nt: TGTGCCATCGTGGACAGAAAGAACACTGAAGCTTTCTTT
len: 13
abundance: few
d_gene: .
j_gene: TRBJ1-1
v_gene: TRBV24-1

CDR3aa: CASSVSQTSTDTQYF
CDR3nt: TGTGCCAGCAGTGTGAGTCAGACTAGCACAGATACGCAGTATTTT
len: 15
abundance: few
d_gene: .
j_gene: TRBJ2-3
v_gene: TRBV6-4

CDR3aa: CASSRNSLQGGEKLFF
CDR3nt: TGTGCCAGCTCACGTAATTCTCTCCAGGGAGGAGAAAAACTGTTTTTT
len: 16
abundance: .
d_gene: .
j_gene: TRBJ1-4
v_gene: TRBV18

CDR3aa: CSARIVSGIYNEQFF
CDR3nt: TGCAGTGCCCGAATCGTTAGCGGGATCTACAATGAGCAGTTCTTC
len: 15
abundance: .
d_gene: TRBD2
j_gene: TRBJ2-1
v_gene: TRBV20-1

CDR3aa: CASSLEGSNYEQYF
CDR3nt: TGCGCCAGCAGCTTGGAAGGCAGCAACTACGAGCAGTACTTC
len: 14
abundance: many
d_gene: .
j_gene: TRBJ2-7
v_gene: TRBV5-1

CDR3aa: CASSHGPLIKDTQYF
CDR3nt: TGTGCCAGCAGCCACGGCCCCTTAATAAAAGATACGCAGTATTTT
len: 15
abundance: .
d_gene: .
j_gene: TRBJ2-3
v_gene: TRBV7-2

CDR3aa: CASSSPPGTASGANVLTF
CDR3nt: TGTGCCAGCAGTTCCCCCCCCGGGACAGCCTCTGGGGCCAACGTCCTGACTTTC
len: 18
abundance: few
d_gene: TRBD1
j_gene: TRBJ2-6
v_gene: TRBV12-3/TRBV12-4

CDR3aa: CASSHPAKALNYGYTF
CDR3nt: TGCGCCAGCAGCCACCCGGCCAAAGCTCTTAACTATGGCTACACCTTC
len: 16
abundance: .
d_gene: .
j_gene: TRBJ1-2
v_gene: TRBV4-1

CDR3aa: CASTPGGLIINEQFF
CDR3nt: TGTGCCAGCACCCCCGGAGGGTTAATCATTAATGAGCAGTTCTTC
len: 15
abundance: .
d_gene: .
j_gene: TRBJ2-1
v_gene: TRBV6-5

CDR3aa: CSTRAASGVYNEQFF
CDR3nt: TGCAGTACAAGAGCGGCGAGCGGGGTCTACAATGAGCAGTTCTTC
len: 15
abundance: .
d_gene: TRBD2
j_gene: TRBJ2-1
v_gene: TRBV20-1

CDR3aa: CATSRAARTGTNEQFF
CDR3nt: TGTGCCACCAGCAGAGCCGCTCGGACAGGGACGAATGAGCAGTTCTTC
len: 16
abundance: many
d_gene: TRBD1
j_gene: TRBJ2-1
v_gene: TRBV15

CDR3aa: CASSFNHEETQYF
CDR3nt: TGTGCCAGCAGTTTTAACCATGAAGAGACCCAGTACTTC
len: 13
abundance: many
d_gene: .
j_gene: TRBJ2-5
v_gene: TRBV12-3/TRBV12-4

CDR3aa: CASGFPAGGKETQYF
CDR3nt: TGTGCTAGTGGTTTCCCAGCGGGAGGGAAAGAGACCCAGTACTTC
len: 15
abundance: .
d_gene: TRBD2
j_gene: TRBJ2-5
v_gene: TRBV12-5

CDR3aa: CASSYEQGTFISSYNEQFF
CDR3nt: TGTGCCAGCAGTTACGAGCAGGGTACCTTTATTAGCTCCTACAATGAGCAGTTCTTC
len: 19
abundance: .
d_gene: .
j_gene: TRBJ2-1
v_gene: TRBV6-2/TRBV6-3

CDR3aa: CASSLGGLAGKNEQFF
CDR3nt: TGTGCCAGCAGCTTAGGAGGCCTAGCGGGGAAGAATGAGCAGTTCTTC
len: 16
abundance: few
d_gene: TRBD2
j_gene: TRBJ2-1
v_gene: TRBV11-2

CDR3aa: CAWSVRNSYEQYF
CDR3nt: TGTGCCTGGAGTGTTCGGAACTCCTACGAGCAGTACTTC
len: 13
abundance: .
d_gene: .
j_gene: TRBJ2-7
v_gene: TRBV30

CDR3aa: CASSLGAGGYGYTF
CDR3nt: TGTGCCAGCAGCCTCGGTGCAGGGGGCTATGGCTACACCTTC
len: 14
abundance: many
d_gene: TRBD1
j_gene: TRBJ1-2
v_gene: TRBV27

CDR3aa: CASSFSPGTGDGYTF
CDR3nt: TGTGCCAGCAGTTTCTCTCCTGGGACAGGGGACGGCTACACCTTC
len: 15
abundance: .
d_gene: TRBD1
j_gene: TRBJ1-2
v_gene: TRBV6-5

CDR3aa: CASRADSNEQFF
CDR3nt: TGTGCCTCTCGGGCCGATAGCAATGAGCAGTTCTTC
len: 12
abundance: .
d_gene: .
j_gene: TRBJ2-1
v_gene: TRBV30

CDR3aa: CSARDRGGSYQETQYF
CDR3nt: TGCAGTGCTAGAGATAGGGGGGGATCGTACCAAGAGACCCAGTACTTC
len: 16
abundance: once
d_gene: .
j_gene: TRBJ2-5
v_gene: TRBV20-1

CDR3aa: CASSYVRDEKLFF
CDR3nt: TGTGCCAGCAGTTACGTCAGGGATGAAAAACTGTTTTTT
len: 13
abundance: once
d_gene: .
j_gene: TRBJ1-4
v_gene: TRBV6-5

CDR3aa: CASSTPATNEKLFF
CDR3nt: TGCGCCAGCAGCACACCTGCAACTAATGAAAAACTGTTTTTT
len: 14
abundance: .
d_gene: .
j_gene: TRBJ1-4
v_gene: TRBV5-1

CDR3aa: CSIYSGSPYGYTF
CDR3nt: TGCAGCATCTACTCGGGGAGCCCCTATGGCTACACCTTC
len: 13
abundance: .
d_gene: .
j_gene: TRBJ1-2
v_gene: TRBV29-1

CDR3aa: CASSATSGDDTQYF
CDR3nt: TGCGCCAGCAGCGCCACTAGCGGGGACGATACGCAGTATTTT
len: 14
abundance: .
d_gene: TRBD2
j_gene: TRBJ2-3
v_gene: TRBV5-1

CDR3aa: CATRADRDRSYEQYF
CDR3nt: TGTGCCACCAGAGCGGATCGGGACAGGAGCTACGAGCAGTACTTC
len: 15
abundance: many
d_gene: TRBD1
j_gene: TRBJ2-7
v_gene: TRBV15

CDR3aa: CATIKPGQIYEQYF
CDR3nt: TGTGCCACCATAAAACCGGGACAGATATACGAGCAGTACTTC
len: 14
abundance: few
d_gene: TRBD1
j_gene: TRBJ2-7
v_gene: TRBV7-9

CDR3aa: CSARHERGQETQYF
CDR3nt: TGCAGTGCTAGACATGAAAGGGGGCAAGAGACCCAGTACTTC
len: 14
abundance: .
d_gene: .
j_gene: TRBJ2-5
v_gene: TRBV20-1

CDR3aa: CASGNTQYF
CDR3nt: TGCGCCAGCGGAAATACGCAGTATTTT
len: 9
abundance: .
d_gene: .
j_gene: TRBJ2-3
v_gene: TRBV2

CDR3aa: CASLWELAGERDEQFF
CDR3nt: TGTGCCAGCCTCTGGGAGCTAGCGGGGGAGCGTGATGAGCAGTTCTTC
len: 16
abundance: few
d_gene: TRBD2
j_gene: TRBJ2-1
v_gene: TRBV6-1

CDR3aa: CASSLQGFRMDIQYF
CDR3nt: TGTGCCAGCTCCCTACAGGGGTTCAGGATGGACATTCAGTACTTC
len: 15
abundance: few
d_gene: TRBD1
j_gene: TRBJ2-4
v_gene: TRBV18

CDR3aa: CSARGSGTRSTGELFF
CDR3nt: TGCAGTGCTAGAGGTTCTGGGACTAGAAGTACCGGGGAGCTGTTTTTT
len: 16
abundance: .
d_gene: TRBD2
j_gene: TRBJ2-2
v_gene: TRBV20-1

CDR3aa: CASSIPPGNEQFF
CDR3nt: TGTGCCAGCAGCATCCCTCCTGGCAATGAGCAGTTCTTC
len: 13
abundance: few
d_gene: .
j_gene: TRBJ2-1
v_gene: TRBV11-2

CDR3aa: CASSRGNSAYGYTF
CDR3nt: TGTGCCAGCAGCCGAGGGAATTCCGCGTATGGCTACACCTTC
len: 14
abundance: many
d_gene: .
j_gene: TRBJ1-2
v_gene: TRBV7-2

CDR3aa: CTSSLSRLAGGADTQYF
CDR3nt: TGTACCAGCAGCTTATCTCGGCTAGCGGGGGGAGCAGATACGCAGTATTTT
len: 17
abundance: .
d_gene: TRBD2
j_gene: TRBJ2-3
v_gene: TRBV11-2

CDR3aa: CAWSVSVGGYTF
CDR3nt: TGTGCCTGGAGTGTTTCCGTTGGCGGCTACACCTTC
len: 12
abundance: .
d_gene: .
j_gene: TRBJ1-2
v_gene: TRBV30

CDR3aa: CASSLRLAGYNEQVF
CDR3nt: TGTGCCAGCAGCTTAAGACTAGCGGGTTACAATGAGCAGGTCTTC
len: 15
abundance: .
d_gene: TRBD2
j_gene: TRBJ2-1
v_gene: TRBV11-2

CDR3aa: CASSQIIRGGANEQFF
CDR3nt: TGTGCCAGCAGCCAAATTATTAGGGGGGGGGCGAATGAGCAGTTCTTC
len: 16
abundance: few
d_gene: .
j_gene: TRBJ2-1
v_gene: TRBV3-1